This TCR beta chain was sequenced in a study of T cell responses to AZD1222 COVID-19 vaccine (dated by TCRdb to 2020 to 2023). About the full investigation: AZD1222 recipients whose second dose came at about 4 weeks and those whose second dose came at about 12 weeks were combined into one group, since spike-specific TCR depth and breadth did not differ between the two schedules. Trial participants were enrolled into age subgroups of 18-55, 56-69 and 70-plus years, which contained 148, 28 and 57 TCR-sequenced participants, respectively. TCR sequencing was performed for more than 230 trial participants, of whom about 200 were given two doses of AZD1222 and roughly 25 were given two doses of MenACWY control vaccine.

General conclusions and limits of the study: Because no day 14 peak-response samples were available, the repertoires could be characterized only after the peak T cell response. The vaccine-associated CD4 TCRs covered the entire spike protein, and the dominant responses fell in regions 160-218 and 743-854. A significant rise in spike-specific TCR breadth and depth was observed after two AZD1222 doses relative to day 0 and relative to MenACWY recipients. Reportedly, almost half of the unique spike-specific TCRs recognized epitopes lying outside the regions that are mutated in the B.1.351 and B.1.1.7 variants. Most participants were white British and females outnumbered males, and the authors suggested that clonal diversity may have been underestimated. Conclusions about previously exposed vaccinees are limited because only 6 or 7 AZD1222 recipients were SARS-CoV-2 seropositive at baseline. In the small 56-69-year group, the increase in depth fell short of significance, most likely because of low power.

The intended sense of this specimen's time point label: baseline before first vaccination. Vaccinee samples were obtained from the UK trials COV001 and COV002, which included a single-blind randomized controlled phase 2/3 trial of AZD1222 (ChAdOx1 nCoV-19) in healthy adults. Trial participant PBMC samples were collected at day 0 and day 28 after the second dose for TCRbeta chain sequencing. A word on this clone: The clone's antigen remains unknown. The sample holds no much larger clone one base away, and base qualities are not on file.

The CDR3 regions of human TCRbeta chains were analyzed by immunosequencing. In the original analysis: Repertoire TCRs were matched against a reference library of SARS-CoV-2-specific TCRs generated with the MIRA antigen-specificity platform. Breadth was defined as the fraction of unique TCRs that were SARS-CoV-2-associated, and depth was defined as the fraction of total T cells that were SARS-CoV-2-associated. Using the MIRA data, each spike-specific TCR was assigned both to the spike region to which the TCR was reactive and to a CD4 or CD8 class. Log10-transformed breadth and depth values were compared by one-way ANOVA with Sidak's multiple comparisons tests. TCRdb obtained this table from immuneACCESS and retained in-frame rearrangements with V and J assigned. These tables miss some clones; where compared with another copy, unresolved V genes account for less than half of the shortfall, and the remainder is unexplained. The DNA gave D and trimming, while V, J and clone size come from that table. In all, the sample holds some 130,000 clones, and approximately 85% of those were seen once. The ten largest account for approximately 8% of the sample.

The CDR3 has 16 amino acids, counting the end cysteine and phenylalanine. Only the CDR3 portion is preserved as DNA: 48 bases, with reading frame beginning at the first base. CDR1 and CDR2 are drawn from the germline V gene: MNHNS, SASEGT. Cut back by 2 bases and 4 bases, the V and J ends lie 17 bases apart. Sequences were derived from peripheral blood, sampled on day 0 of AZD1222 vaccination. The rearrangement combines TRBV6-1 with TRBJ2-5; D gene: possibly TRBD2, on 6 matching bases. The receptor was derived from an adult in good health. In nucleotides, the sequence is TGTGCCAGCAGTGAATTCCGAACGGGGGTGCGAGAGACCCAGTACTTC. Translated, this gives CASSEFRTGVRETQYF.